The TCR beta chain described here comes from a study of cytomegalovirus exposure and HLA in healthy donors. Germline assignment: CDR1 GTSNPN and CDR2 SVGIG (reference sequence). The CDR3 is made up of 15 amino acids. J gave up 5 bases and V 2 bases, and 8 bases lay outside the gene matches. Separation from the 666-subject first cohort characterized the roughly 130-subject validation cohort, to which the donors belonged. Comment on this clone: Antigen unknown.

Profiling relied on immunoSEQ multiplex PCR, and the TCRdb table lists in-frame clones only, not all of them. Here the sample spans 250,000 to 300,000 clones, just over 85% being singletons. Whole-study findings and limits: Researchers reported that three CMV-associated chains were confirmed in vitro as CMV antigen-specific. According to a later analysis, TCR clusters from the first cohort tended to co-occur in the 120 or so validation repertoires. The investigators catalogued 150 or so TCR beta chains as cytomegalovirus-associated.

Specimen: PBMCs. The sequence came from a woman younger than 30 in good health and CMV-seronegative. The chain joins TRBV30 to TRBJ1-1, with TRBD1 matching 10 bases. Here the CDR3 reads CAWSNIGTGETEAFF. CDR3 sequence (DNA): TGTGCCTGGAGTAACATCGGGACAGGGGAAACTGAAGCTTTCTTT.